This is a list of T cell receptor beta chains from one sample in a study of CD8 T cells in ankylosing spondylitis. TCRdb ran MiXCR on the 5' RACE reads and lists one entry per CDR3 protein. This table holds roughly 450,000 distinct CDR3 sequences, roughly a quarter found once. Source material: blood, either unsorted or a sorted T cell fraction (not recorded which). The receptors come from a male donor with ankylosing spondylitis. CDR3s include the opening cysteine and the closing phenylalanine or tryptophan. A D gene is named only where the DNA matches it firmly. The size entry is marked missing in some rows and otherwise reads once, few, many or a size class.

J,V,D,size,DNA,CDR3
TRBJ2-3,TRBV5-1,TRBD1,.,TGCGCCAGCAGCTGGACGACAGGGAGCACAGATACGCAGTATTTT,CASSWTTGSTDTQYF
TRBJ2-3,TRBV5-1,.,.,TGCGCCAGCAGTTCTATGGACCCTACAGATACGCAGTATTTT,CASSSMDPTDTQYF
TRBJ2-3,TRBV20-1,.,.,TGCAGTGCTAGAGGAGAAGATACGCAGTATTTT,CSARGEDTQYF
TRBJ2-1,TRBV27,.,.,TGTGCCAGCAGCCCAAACCGCCCCAGGCCAATCGGGCAGTTCTTC,CASSPNRPRPIGQFF
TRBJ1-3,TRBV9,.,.,TGTGCCAGCAGCTTCCGGGACAATCTCAACACCATATATTTT,CASSFRDNLNTIYF
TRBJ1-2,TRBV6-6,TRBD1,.,TGTGCCACCGGGACAGGGGGCTATGGCTACACCTTC,CATGTGGYGYTF
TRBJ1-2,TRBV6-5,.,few,TGTGCCAGCAGTTCGACCATAAACTATGGCTACACCTTC,CASSSTINYGYTF
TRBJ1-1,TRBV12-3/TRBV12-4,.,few,TGTGCCAGCAGTTTAACACGGAGGACTGAAGCTTTCTTT,CASSLTRRTEAFF
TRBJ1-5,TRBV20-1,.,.,TGCAGTGTGAGCGGCTGGGGGACTCAGCCCCAGCATTTT,CSVSGWGTQPQHF
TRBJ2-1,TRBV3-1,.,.,TGTGCCAGCAGCGCGTACAGGGTTGAGCAGTTCTTC,CASSAYRVEQFF
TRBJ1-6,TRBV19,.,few,TGTGCCAGTTCTGGGCTCGGAAATTCACCCCTCCACTTT,CASSGLGNSPLHF
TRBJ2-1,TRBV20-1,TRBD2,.,TGCAGTGCTCCTCCGGGGGGAGTAGGGCAGGTCTTC,CSAPPGGVGQVF
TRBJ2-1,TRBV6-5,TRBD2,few,TGTGCCAGCAGTTACCCCTATGGCCTAGCGGATCACAATGAGCAGTTCTTC,CASSYPYGLADHNEQFF
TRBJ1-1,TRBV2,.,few,TGTGCCAGCAGTGAGAACAGGGTAGGGAATACTGAAGCTTTCTTT,CASSENRVGNTEAFF
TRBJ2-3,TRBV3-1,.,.,TGTGCCAGCAGCCAAGTCGAGGGAGCAGATACGCAGTATTTT,CASSQVEGADTQYF
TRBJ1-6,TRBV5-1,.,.,TGCGCCAGCAGCACCGACAGGATGAGCGGCTCCTATAATTCACCCCTCCACTTT,CASSTDRMSGSYNSPLHF
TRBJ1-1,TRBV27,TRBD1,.,TGTGCCAGCAGTTTCCGGGACAGGGCGAACACTGAAGCTTTCTTT,CASSFRDRANTEAFF
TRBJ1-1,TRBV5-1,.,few,TGCGCCAGCAGCCCCCCCACAGTGAACACTGAAGCTTTCTTT,CASSPPTVNTEAFF
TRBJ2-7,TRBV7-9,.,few,TGTGCCAGCAGCTTAGGGGCGGGATCCTCCTACGAGCAGTACTTC,CASSLGAGSSYEQYF
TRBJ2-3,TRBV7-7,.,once,TGTGCCAGCAGCCCCAGGGACACTCCTAGCACAGATACGCAGTATTTT,CASSPRDTPSTDTQYF
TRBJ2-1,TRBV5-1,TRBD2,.,TGCGCCAGCAGCTTGGTTGGGGGGGGATATTATGAGCAGTTCTTC,CASSLVGGGYYEQFF
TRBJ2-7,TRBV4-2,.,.,TGTGCCAGCAGCCAAGATAAGGCTAGCTGGTACGAGCAGTACTTC,CASSQDKASWYEQYF
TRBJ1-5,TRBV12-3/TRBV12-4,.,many,TGTGCCAGTTCCGACAGGAATCAGCCCCAGCATTTT,CASSDRNQPQHF
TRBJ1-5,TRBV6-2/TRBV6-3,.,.,TGTGCCAGCAGTTACTCGGCGACTAGCAATCAGCCCCAGCATTTT,CASSYSATSNQPQHF
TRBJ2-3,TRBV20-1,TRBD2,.,TGCAGTGTCCTTGGGACTAGCGGGTTGTACACAGATACGCAGTATTTT,CSVLGTSGLYTDTQYF
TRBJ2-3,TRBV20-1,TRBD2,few,TGCAGTCCCGACCCAGGGAGGGGCACAGATACGCAGTATTTT,CSPDPGRGTDTQYF
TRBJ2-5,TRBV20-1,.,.,TGCAGCGCGGAGGGGCCAGAGACCCAGTACTTC,CSAEGPETQYF
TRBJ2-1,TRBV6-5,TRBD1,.,TGTGCCAGCAGTTACCGGACAGGGTTAAGCAATGAGCAGTTCTTC,CASSYRTGLSNEQFF
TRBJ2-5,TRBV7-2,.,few,TGTGCCAGCAGCTTAGCGGTTGTGCAAGAGACCCAGTACTTC,CASSLAVVQETQYF
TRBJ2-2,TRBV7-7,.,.,TGTGCCAGCAGCCCCCACAGTACTACGGGCCCCGGGGAGCTGTTTTTT,CASSPHSTTGPGELFF
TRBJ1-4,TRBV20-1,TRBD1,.,TGCAGTGCTAGGCCCCGACAGGGGGGGAATGAAAAACTGTTTTTT,CSARPRQGGNEKLFF
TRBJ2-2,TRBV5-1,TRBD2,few,TGCGCCAGCAAACCGTCAGGCGGGGGCACCGGGGAGCTGTTTTTT,CASKPSGGGTGELFF
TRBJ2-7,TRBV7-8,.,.,TGTGCCAGCAGCTCCGACTTAATTGACTACGAGCAGTACTTC,CASSSDLIDYEQYF
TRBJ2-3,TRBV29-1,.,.,TGCAGCGGGATCCCAGACTACAGAAATACGCAGTATTTT,CSGIPDYRNTQYF
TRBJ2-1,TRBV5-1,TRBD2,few,TGCGCCAGCAGCTATTACGGGACTAGCGGGAGGGGCAATGAGCAGTTCTTC,CASSYYGTSGRGNEQFF
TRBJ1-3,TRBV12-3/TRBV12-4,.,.,TGTGCCAGCAGTTCCTTGTGGGTCTCTGGAAACACCATATATTTT,CASSSLWVSGNTIYF
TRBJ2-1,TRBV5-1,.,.,TGCGCCAGCAATAACCAAGGAGGGGGAGATGAGCAGTTCTTC,CASNNQGGGDEQFF
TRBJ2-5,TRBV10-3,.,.,TGTGCCATCAGTGAGTCAATGCAAGAGACCCAGTACTTC,CAISESMQETQYF
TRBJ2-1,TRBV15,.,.,TGTGCCACCAGCAGAAGACAGGCGACCTACAATGAGCAGTTCTTC,CATSRRQATYNEQFF
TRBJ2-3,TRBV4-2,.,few,TGTGCCAGCAGCCAAGAGCAGTCTGGTACGCAGTATTTT,CASSQEQSGTQYF
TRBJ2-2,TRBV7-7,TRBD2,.,TGTGCCAGCAGCCAAGGACTAGCGGGAACCGGGGAGCTGTTTTTT,CASSQGLAGTGELFF